A selection of T cell receptor beta chains follows, all from one sample in a study of cytomegalovirus exposure and HLA in healthy donors. The table came from immunoSEQ multiplex PCR; TCRdb's copy has only in-frame clones and leaves some out. The sample holds some 150,000 clones, over 60% seen once. The sequencing sample was made of PBMCs. The origin of the receptors is a male donor in good health and CMV-seronegative. The CDR3 runs from the conserved cysteine through the conserved F or W. D genes are given only for firm matches. The listing skips clone size in some rows; elsewhere it reads once, few, many or a size class.

few TRBJ1-4 . TRBV28 CASWANNEKLFF TGTGCCAGCTGGGCAAATAATGAAAAACTGTTTTTT
few TRBJ2-7 . TRBV7-8 CASSQLPGGYEQYF TGTGCCAGCAGCCAACTGCCCGGAGGCTACGAGCAGTACTTC
. TRBJ2-1 TRBD2 TRBV19 CASTAGYNEQFF TGTGCCAGTACAGCGGGATACAATGAGCAGTTCTTC
. TRBJ2-5 . TRBV19 CASSTQPRETQYF TGTGCCAGTAGTACACAGCCTCGGGAGACCCAGTACTTC
. TRBJ2-3 TRBD2 TRBV7-9 CASSPGLAERTDTQYF TGTGCCAGCAGCCCAGGACTAGCGGAACGCACAGATACGCAGTATTTT
. TRBJ1-3 TRBD1 TRBV18 CASSPRSPGGEGNTIYF TGTGCCAGCTCACCACGATCCCCAGGGGGCGAAGGAAACACCATATATTTT
. TRBJ2-3 TRBD2 TRBV19 CASSTNSGNTDTQYF TGTGCCAGTAGTACTAATAGCGGGAACACAGATACGCAGTATTTT
. TRBJ2-7 TRBD2 TRBV5-1 CASSSGPTSGTKEQYF TGCGCCAGCAGCTCGGGACCGACTAGCGGGACAAAGGAGCAGTACTTC
. TRBJ1-2 TRBD1 TRBV7-2 CASSLGHSGGSDYGYTF TGTGCCAGCAGCTTAGGACATTCAGGGGGTTCGGACTATGGCTACACCTTC
. TRBJ2-7 . TRBV5-6 CASSEGHLYEQYF TGTGCCAGCAGCGAAGGACACCTCTACGAGCAGTACTTC
. TRBJ2-3 TRBD2 TRBV19 CASRAGGRTDTQYF TGTGCCAGTAGGGCCGGCGGGAGGACAGATACGCAGTATTTT
. TRBJ2-1 TRBD2 TRBV10-3 CAISESSGRRSYNEQFF TGTGCCATCAGTGAGTCGAGCGGGAGGCGCTCCTACAATGAGCAGTTCTTC
once TRBJ1-2 . TRBV9 CASSVEELGGGHGYTF TGTGCCAGCAGCGTAGAAGAACTGGGGGGAGGTCATGGCTACACCTTC
once TRBJ2-7 TRBD2 TRBV9 CASGPSSGGFERYF TGTGCCAGCGGACCCTCTAGCGGGGGGTTTGAGCGGTACTTC
few TRBJ2-3 . TRBV4-1 CASSQGSTTKDTQYF TGCGCCAGCAGCCAAGGTTCCACCACTAAAGATACGCAGTATTTT
. TRBJ2-1 . TRBV18 CASSRETDEQFF TGTGCCAGCTCACGCGAGACAGACGAGCAGTTCTTC
. TRBJ1-1 . TRBV9 CASSQGGFSKNTEAFF TGTGCCAGCTCTCAAGGGGGATTTTCTAAGAACACTGAAGCTTTCTTT
. TRBJ2-1 . TRBV27 CASGGTYNEQFF TGTGCCAGCGGAGGGACCTACAATGAGCAGTTCTTC
. TRBJ2-5 TRBD2 TRBV5-5 CASSTGTSGEKETQYF TGTGCCAGCAGCACCGGGACTAGCGGGGAAAAAGAGACCCAGTACTTC
. TRBJ1-1 . TRBV11-2 CASSLSGRAVSEAFF TGTGCCAGCAGTCTAAGTGGCAGGGCGGTCTCTGAAGCTTTCTTT
. TRBJ2-7 . TRBV11-2 CASSSPLAYEQYF TGTGCCAGCAGCTCGCCCTTAGCCTACGAGCAGTACTTC
few TRBJ1-5 . TRBV23-1 CASTRGRDGNQPQHF TGCGCCAGCACCCGGGGGAGGGACGGCAATCAGCCCCAGCATTTT